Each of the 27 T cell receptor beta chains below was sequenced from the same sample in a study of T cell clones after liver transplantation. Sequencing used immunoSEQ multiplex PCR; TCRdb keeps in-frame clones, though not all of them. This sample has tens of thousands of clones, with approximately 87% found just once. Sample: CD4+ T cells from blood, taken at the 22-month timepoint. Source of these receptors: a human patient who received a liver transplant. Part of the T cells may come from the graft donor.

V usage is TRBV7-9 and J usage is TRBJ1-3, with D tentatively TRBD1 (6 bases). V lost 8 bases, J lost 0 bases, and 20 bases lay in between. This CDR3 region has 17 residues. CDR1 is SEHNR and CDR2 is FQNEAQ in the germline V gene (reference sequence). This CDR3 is CASGPLGGRISGNTIYF. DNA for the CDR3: TGTGCCAGCGGTCCATTAGGGGGGCGAATCTCTGGAAACACCATATATTTT.

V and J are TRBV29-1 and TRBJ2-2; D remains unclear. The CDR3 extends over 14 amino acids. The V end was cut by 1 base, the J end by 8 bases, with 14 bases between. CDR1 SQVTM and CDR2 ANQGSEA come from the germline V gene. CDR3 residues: CSVEVQDFGGELFF. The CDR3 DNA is TGCAGCGTTGAAGTTCAGGATTTCGGTGGGGAGCTGTTTTTT.

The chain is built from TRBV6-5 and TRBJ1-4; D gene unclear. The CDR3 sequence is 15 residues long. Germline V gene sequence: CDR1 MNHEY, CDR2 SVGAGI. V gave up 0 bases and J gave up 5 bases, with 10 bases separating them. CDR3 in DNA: TGTGCCAGCAGTTACTCGTCTTACACGAATGAAAAACTGTTTTTT. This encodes CASSYSSYTNEKLFF.

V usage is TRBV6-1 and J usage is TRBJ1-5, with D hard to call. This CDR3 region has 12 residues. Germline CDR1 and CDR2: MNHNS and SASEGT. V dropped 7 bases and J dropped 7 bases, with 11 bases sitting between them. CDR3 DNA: TGTGCCAGCACCATACGGGAACAGCCCCAGCATTTT. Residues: CASTIREQPQHF.

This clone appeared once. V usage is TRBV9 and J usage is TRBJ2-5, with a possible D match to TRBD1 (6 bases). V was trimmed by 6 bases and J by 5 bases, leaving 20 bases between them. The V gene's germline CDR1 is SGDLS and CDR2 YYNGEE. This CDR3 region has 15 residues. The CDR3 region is CASTQGQGGGETQYF. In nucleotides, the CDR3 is TGTGCCAGCACCCAGGGCCAAGGGGGTGGGGAGACCCAGTACTTC.

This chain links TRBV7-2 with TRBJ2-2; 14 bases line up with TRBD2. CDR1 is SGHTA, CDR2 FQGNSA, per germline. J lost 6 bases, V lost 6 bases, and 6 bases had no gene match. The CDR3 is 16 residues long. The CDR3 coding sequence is TGTGCCAGCAGTAGGACTAGCGGGAGGAGGGCCGGGGAGCTGTTTTTT. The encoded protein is CASSRTSGRRAGELFF.

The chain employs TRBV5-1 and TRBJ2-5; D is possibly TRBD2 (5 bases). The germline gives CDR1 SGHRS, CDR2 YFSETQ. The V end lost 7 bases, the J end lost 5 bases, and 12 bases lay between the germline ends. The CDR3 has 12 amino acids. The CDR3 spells CASGETRETQYF. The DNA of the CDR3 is TGCGCCAGCGGGGAGACTCGGGAGACCCAGTACTTC.

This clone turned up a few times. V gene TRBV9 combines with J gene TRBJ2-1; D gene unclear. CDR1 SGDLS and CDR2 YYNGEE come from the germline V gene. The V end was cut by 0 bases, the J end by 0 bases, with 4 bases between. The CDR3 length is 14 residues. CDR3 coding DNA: TGTGCCAGCAGCGTAGTGAGCTCCTACAATGAGCAGTTCTTC. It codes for CASSVVSSYNEQFF.

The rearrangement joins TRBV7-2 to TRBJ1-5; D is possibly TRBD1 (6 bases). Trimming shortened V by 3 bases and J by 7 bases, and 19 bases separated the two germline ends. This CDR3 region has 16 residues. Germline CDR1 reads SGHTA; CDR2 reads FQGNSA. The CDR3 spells CASSLVPGGLSQPQHF. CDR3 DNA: TGTGCCAGCAGCTTGGTTCCCGGGGGGCTTAGCCAGCCCCAGCATTTT.

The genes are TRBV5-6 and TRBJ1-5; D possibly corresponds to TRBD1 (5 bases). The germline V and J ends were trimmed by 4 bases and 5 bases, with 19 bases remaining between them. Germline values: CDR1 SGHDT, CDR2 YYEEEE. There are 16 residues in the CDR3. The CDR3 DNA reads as TGTGCCAGCAGCGCGGGGGGAGGAAGGGACGATCAGCCCCAGCATTTT. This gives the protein CASSAGGGRDDQPQHF.

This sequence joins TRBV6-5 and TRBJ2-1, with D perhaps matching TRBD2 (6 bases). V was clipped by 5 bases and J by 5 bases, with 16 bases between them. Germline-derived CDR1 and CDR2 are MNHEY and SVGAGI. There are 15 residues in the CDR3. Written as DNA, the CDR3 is TGTGCCAGCAGTGGAGGGGACCTAACCCACAATGAGCAGTTCTTC. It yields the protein CASSGGDLTHNEQFF.

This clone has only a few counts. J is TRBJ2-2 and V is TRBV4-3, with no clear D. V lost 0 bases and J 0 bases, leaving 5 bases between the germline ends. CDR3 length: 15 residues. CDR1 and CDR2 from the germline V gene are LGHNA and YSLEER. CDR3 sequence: CASSQEPTNTGELFF. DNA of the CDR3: TGCGCCAGCAGCCAAGAACCAACGAACACCGGGGAGCTGTTTTTT.

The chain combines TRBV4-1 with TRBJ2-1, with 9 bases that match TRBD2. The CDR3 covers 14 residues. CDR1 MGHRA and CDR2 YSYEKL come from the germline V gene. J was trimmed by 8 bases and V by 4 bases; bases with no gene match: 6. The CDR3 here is CASSRWTSEDEQFF. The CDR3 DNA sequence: TGCGCCAGCAGCCGATGGACTAGCGAAGATGAGCAGTTCTTC.

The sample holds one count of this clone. CDR3: CASRLSLAGGREQFF. DNA for the CDR3: TGTGCCAGCAGGTTATCGTTAGCGGGAGGGCGAGAGCAGTTCTTC. The chain employs TRBV6-1 and TRBJ2-1, with TRBD2 matching 11 bases. Trimming at V came to 6 bases and at J to 10 bases, leaving 11 bases not matched to a gene. The germline V gene encodes CDR1 MNHNS and CDR2 SASEGT. The CDR3 runs to 15 residues.

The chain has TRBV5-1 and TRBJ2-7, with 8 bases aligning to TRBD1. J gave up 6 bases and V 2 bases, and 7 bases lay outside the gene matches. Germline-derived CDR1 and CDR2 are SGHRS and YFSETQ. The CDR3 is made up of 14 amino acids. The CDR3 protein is CASSLGQGFGEQYF. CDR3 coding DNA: TGCGCCAGCAGCTTAGGACAGGGTTTCGGCGAGCAGTACTTC.

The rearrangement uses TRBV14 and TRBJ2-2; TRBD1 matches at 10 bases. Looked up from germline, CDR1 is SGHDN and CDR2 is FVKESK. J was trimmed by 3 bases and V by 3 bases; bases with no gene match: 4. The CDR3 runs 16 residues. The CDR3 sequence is CASSQRQGADTGELFF. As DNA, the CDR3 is TGTGCCAGCAGCCAGCGACAGGGGGCCGACACCGGGGAGCTGTTTTTT.

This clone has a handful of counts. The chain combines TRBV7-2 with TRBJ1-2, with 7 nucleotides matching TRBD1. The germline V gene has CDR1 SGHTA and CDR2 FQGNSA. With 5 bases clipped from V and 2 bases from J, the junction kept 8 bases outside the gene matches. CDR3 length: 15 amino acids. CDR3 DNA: TGTGCCAGCAGCCTGAACCCGGGACAGAACTATGGCTACACCTTC. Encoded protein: CASSLNPGQNYGYTF.

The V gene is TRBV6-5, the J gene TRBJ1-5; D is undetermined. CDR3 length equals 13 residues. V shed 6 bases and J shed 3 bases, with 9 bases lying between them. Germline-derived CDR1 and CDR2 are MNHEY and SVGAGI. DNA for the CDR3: TGTGCCAGCAGGGGGATCGACAATCAGCCCCAGCATTTT. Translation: CASRGIDNQPQHF.

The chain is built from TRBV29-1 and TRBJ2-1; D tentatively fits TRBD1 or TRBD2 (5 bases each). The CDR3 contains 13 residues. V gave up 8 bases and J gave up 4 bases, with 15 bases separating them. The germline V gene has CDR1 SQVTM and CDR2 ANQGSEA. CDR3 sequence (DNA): TGCAGCACCGACTATAGGGGATACAATGAGCAGTTCTTC. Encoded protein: CSTDYRGYNEQFF.

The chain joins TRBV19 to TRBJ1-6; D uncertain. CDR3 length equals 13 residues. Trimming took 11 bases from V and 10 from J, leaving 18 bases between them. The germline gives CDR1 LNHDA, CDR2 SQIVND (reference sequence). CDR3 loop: CAARDTSSSPLHF. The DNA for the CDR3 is TGTGCCGCGAGAGACACGAGCAGCTCACCCCTCCACTTT.

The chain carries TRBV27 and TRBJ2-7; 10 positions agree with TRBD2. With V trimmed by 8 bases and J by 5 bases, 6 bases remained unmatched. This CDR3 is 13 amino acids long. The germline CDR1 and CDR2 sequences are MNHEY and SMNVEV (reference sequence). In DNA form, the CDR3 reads TGTGCCAGCCCCACTAGCGGGACCAACGAGCAGTACTTC. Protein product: CASPTSGTNEQYF.

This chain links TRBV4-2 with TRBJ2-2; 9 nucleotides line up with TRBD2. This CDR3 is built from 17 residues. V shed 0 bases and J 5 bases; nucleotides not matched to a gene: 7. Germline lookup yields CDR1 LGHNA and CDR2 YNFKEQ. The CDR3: CASSQDALAGGTGELFF. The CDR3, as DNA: TGTGCCAGCAGCCAAGATGCTCTGGCGGGAGGGACCGGGGAGCTGTTTTTT.

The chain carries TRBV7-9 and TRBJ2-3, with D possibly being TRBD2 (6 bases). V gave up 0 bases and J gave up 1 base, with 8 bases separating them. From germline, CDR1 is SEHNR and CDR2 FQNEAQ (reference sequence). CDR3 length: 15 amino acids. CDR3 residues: CASSLATGGTDTQYF. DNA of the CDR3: TGTGCCAGCAGCTTAGCAACGGGGGGCACAGATACGCAGTATTTT.

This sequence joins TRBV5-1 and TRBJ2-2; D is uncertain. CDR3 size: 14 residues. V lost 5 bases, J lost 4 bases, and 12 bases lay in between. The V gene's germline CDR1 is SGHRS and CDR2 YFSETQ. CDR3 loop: CASRTTKRTGELFF. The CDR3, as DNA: TGCGCCAGCAGAACCACAAAGCGCACCGGGGAGCTGTTTTTT.

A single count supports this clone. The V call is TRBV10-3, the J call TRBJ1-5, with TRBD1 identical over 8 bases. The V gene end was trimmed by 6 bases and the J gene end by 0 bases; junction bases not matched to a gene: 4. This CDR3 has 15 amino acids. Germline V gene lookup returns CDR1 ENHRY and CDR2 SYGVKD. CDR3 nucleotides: TGTGCCATCAGGGAGACAGGGGATAGCAATCAGCCCCAGCATTTT. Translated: CAIRETGDSNQPQHF.

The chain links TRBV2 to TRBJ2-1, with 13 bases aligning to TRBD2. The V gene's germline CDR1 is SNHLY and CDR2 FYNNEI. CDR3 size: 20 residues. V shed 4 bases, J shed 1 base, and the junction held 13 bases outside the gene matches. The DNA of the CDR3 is TGTGCCAGCAGTGGGGCGACTAGCGGGAGGCCGATAGGGTCCTACAATGAGCAGTTCTTC. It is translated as CASSGATSGRPIGSYNEQFF.

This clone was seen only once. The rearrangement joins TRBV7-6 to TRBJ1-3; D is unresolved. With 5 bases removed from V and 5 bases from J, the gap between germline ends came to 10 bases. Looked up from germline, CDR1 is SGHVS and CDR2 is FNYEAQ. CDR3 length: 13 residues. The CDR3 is CASSNKIRNTIYF. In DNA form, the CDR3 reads TGTGCCAGCAGCAATAAAATCAGAAACACCATATATTTT.